These T cell receptor beta chains were read from a single sample in a study of molecular identifiers for immune sequencing clone quantification. TCRdb re-called the PCR reads through MiXCR, storing one row per CDR3 protein. The sample contains some 65,000 distinct CDR3 sequences, under 20% of which appear only once. The sample comprised naive CD8+ T cells from blood, with Jurkat cell RNA spiked in. These receptors were obtained from a human donor in good health. Some libraries in this study had Jurkat cell RNA spiked in. Both conserved end residues are part of each CDR3. The D gene is left open where the match is weak. The size field is filled for only some rows; it gives once, few, many or a size class.

d_call | j_call | v_call | clone_size | cdr3_aa | cdr3_nt
NA | TRBJ1-1 | TRBV5-5 | many | CASSFFRADTEAFF | TGTGCCAGCAGCTTTTTTAGAGCGGACACTGAAGCTTTCTTT
TRBD1 | TRBJ1-2 | TRBV7-9 | few | CASSFGDSLVGYTF | TGTGCCAGCAGCTTTGGGGACAGTCTTGTCGGCTACACCTTC
TRBD1 | TRBJ2-7 | TRBV30 | many | CAWSAGQGLYEQYF | TGTGCCTGGAGTGCCGGACAGGGCCTCTACGAGCAGTACTTC
NA | TRBJ2-1 | TRBV7-2 | many | CASSPTRNEQFF | TGTGCCAGCAGCCCCACGAGGAATGAGCAGTTCTTC
NA | TRBJ2-5 | TRBV19 | many | CASSTVGAHQETQYF | TGTGCCAGTAGTACGGTTGGCGCTCACCAAGAGACCCAGTACTTC
TRBD2 | TRBJ2-7 | TRBV29-1 | many | CSVILAVTYEQYF | TGCAGCGTTATACTAGCGGTTACCTACGAGCAGTACTTC
NA | TRBJ2-7 | TRBV20-1 | many | CSAVSEISSYEQYF | TGCAGTGCTGTTAGCGAGATAAGCTCCTACGAGCAGTACTTC
TRBD2 | TRBJ2-7 | TRBV7-2 | many | CASSRKGSGSTVQYF | TGTGCCAGCAGCAGAAAAGGTAGCGGGAGTACCGTGCAGTACTTC
TRBD2 | TRBJ2-1 | TRBV7-9 | many | CASWDLAGGAYNEQFF | TGTGCCAGCTGGGATCTAGCGGGAGGAGCCTACAATGAGCAGTTCTTC
NA | TRBJ2-2 | TRBV12-3/TRBV12-4 | few | CASSTDPNTGELFF | TGTGCCAGCAGTACGGATCCGAACACCGGGGAGCTGTTTTTT
TRBD2 | TRBJ2-3 | TRBV4-1 | many | CASSQELAGALTDTQYF | TGCGCCAGCAGCCAAGAACTAGCGGGAGCTCTTACAGATACGCAGTATTTT
NA | TRBJ1-1 | TRBV6-2/TRBV6-3 | many | CASSLDRVMNTEAFF | TGTGCCAGCAGCTTGGACAGAGTCATGAACACTGAAGCTTTCTTT
TRBD2 | TRBJ2-2 | TRBV7-9 | NA | CASSQIRGSSGELFF | TGTGCCAGCAGCCAAATCCGCGGGAGTTCTGGGGAGCTGTTTTTT
NA | TRBJ1-2 | TRBV27 | many | CASSSRQVNYGYTF | TGTGCCAGCAGTTCCCGCCAGGTTAACTATGGCTACACCTTC
NA | TRBJ2-7 | TRBV6-5 | many | CASSYSGQNYEQYF | TGTGCCAGCAGTTACTCGGGACAAAACTACGAGCAGTACTTC
NA | TRBJ1-1 | TRBV20-1 | many | CSASDVRVNTEAFF | TGCAGTGCGAGTGACGTCAGGGTGAACACTGAAGCTTTCTTT
TRBD2 | TRBJ2-7 | TRBV7-2 | many | CASSLVMGLAYEQYF | TGTGCCAGCAGCTTAGTTATGGGACTAGCCTACGAGCAGTACTTC
NA | TRBJ2-2 | TRBV5-1 | few | CASSLVPPANTGELFF | TGCGCCAGCAGCTTGGTTCCCCCGGCGAACACCGGGGAGCTGTTTTTT
TRBD1 | TRBJ2-7 | TRBV4-3 | many | CASSQETGVDEQYF | TGCGCCAGCAGCCAAGAGACAGGGGTCGACGAGCAGTACTTC
TRBD1 | TRBJ2-7 | TRBV29-1 | many | CSVAGGQGVTYEQYF | TGCAGCGTTGCAGGGGGCCAGGGGGTTACCTACGAGCAGTACTTC
NA | TRBJ1-1 | TRBV3-1 | many | CASSQVPGLGDTEAFF | TGTGCCAGCAGCCAAGTACCGGGCCTTGGGGACACTGAAGCTTTCTTT
TRBD2 | TRBJ2-3 | TRBV28 | many | CASSFYGLADSTDTQYF | TGTGCCAGCAGTTTCTACGGACTAGCGGACAGCACAGATACGCAGTATTTT
TRBD2 | TRBJ2-1 | TRBV27 | few | CASSMGLIMTPEFF | TGTGCCAGCAGTATGGGACTAATTATGACCCCGGAGTTCTTC
NA | TRBJ2-7 | TRBV14 | many | CASSPSLRASSSYEQYF | TGTGCCAGCAGCCCTTCCCTCCGGGCTTCGAGCTCCTACGAGCAGTACTTC
TRBD1 | TRBJ2-7 | TRBV7-9 | many | CASSSQRTGNYEQYF | TGTGCCAGCAGCTCCCAGCGGACAGGGAACTACGAGCAGTACTTC
TRBD2 | TRBJ2-3 | TRBV28 | many | CASTGTGGGTDTQYF | TGTGCCAGCACGGGAACGGGAGGAGGTACAGATACGCAGTATTTT
NA | TRBJ2-2 | TRBV14 | many | CASSQHHTGELFF | TGTGCCAGCAGCCAGCACCACACCGGGGAGCTGTTTTTT
TRBD2 | TRBJ2-7 | TRBV20-1 | many | CSARLAGGDYEQYF | TGCAGTGCGAGACTAGCGGGAGGGGACTACGAGCAGTACTTC
TRBD1 | TRBJ2-1 | TRBV11-2 | few | CASSGPGLQGYNEQFF | TGTGCCAGCAGCGGACCCGGATTACAGGGGTACAATGAGCAGTTCTTC
TRBD1 | TRBJ2-7 | TRBV5-1 | NA | CASSLSYQTGSLYEQYF | TGCGCCAGCAGCTTGTCGTACCAGACAGGGTCCCTCTACGAGCAGTACTTC
NA | TRBJ2-7 | TRBV11-2 | few | CASSFGHEQYF | TGTGCCAGCAGCTTTGGACACGAGCAGTACTTC
NA | TRBJ2-7 | TRBV29-1 | many | CSVRAGPYEQYF | TGCAGCGTTCGGGCAGGACCCTACGAGCAGTACTTC
TRBD2 | TRBJ2-7 | TRBV9 | few | CASSVAGTSSYEQYF | TGTGCCAGCAGCGTAGCCGGGACTAGCTCATACGAGCAGTACTTC
NA | TRBJ1-3 | TRBV27 | NA | CASRPYSGNTIYF | TGTGCCAGCAGGCCTTACTCTGGAAACACCATATATTTT
NA | TRBJ1-1 | TRBV6-2/TRBV6-3 | many | CASSYSTGDQLNTEAFF | TGTGCCAGCAGTTACTCGACAGGAGATCAACTGAACACTGAAGCTTTCTTT
NA | TRBJ2-1 | TRBV7-8 | few | CASSLGRRSSYNEQFF | TGTGCCAGCAGCTTAGGGAGGCGGAGCTCCTACAATGAGCAGTTCTTC
TRBD2 | TRBJ2-5 | TRBV7-8 | many | CASSFLAGMQETQYF | TGTGCCAGCAGCTTTCTAGCGGGAATGCAAGAGACCCAGTACTTC
TRBD1 | TRBJ2-7 | TRBV2 | many | CASSEGQGRASYEQYF | TGTGCCAGCAGTGAAGGACAGGGCAGGGCCTCCTACGAGCAGTACTTC
NA | TRBJ1-6 | TRBV3-1 | NA | CASSQQGLSDSPLHF | TGTGCCAGCAGCCAACAGGGGCTATCTGATTCACCCCTCCACTTT
TRBD1 | TRBJ1-5 | TRBV13 | many | CASSSSGGEKRNQPQHF | TGTGCCAGCAGCTCATCAGGGGGAGAAAAAAGGAATCAGCCCCAGCATTTT
TRBD1 | TRBJ1-1 | TRBV12-3/TRBV12-4 | NA | CASSFGTGVLNTEAFF | TGTGCCAGCAGTTTTGGGACAGGGGTTCTAAACACTGAAGCTTTCTTT
TRBD1 | TRBJ1-2 | TRBV13 | few | CASSQGTDNYGYTF | TGTGCCAGCAGCCAAGGGACAGACAATTATGGCTACACCTTC
NA | TRBJ2-2 | TRBV9 | many | CASSVSLGAAGELFF | TGTGCCAGCAGCGTATCCTTGGGAGCGGCCGGGGAGCTGTTTTTT
NA | TRBJ2-7 | TRBV4-3 | few | CASSQERDWSSYEQYF | TGCGCCAGCAGCCAAGAGAGGGACTGGAGCTCCTACGAGCAGTACTTC
TRBD2 | TRBJ2-7 | TRBV20-1 | many | CSATRLAGPYEQYF | TGCAGTGCTACCCGACTAGCGGGACCTTACGAGCAGTACTTC
TRBD1 | TRBJ2-7 | TRBV28 | many | CASSAGQGPYEQYF | TGTGCCAGCAGTGCGGGACAGGGGCCCTACGAGCAGTACTTC
NA | TRBJ2-7 | TRBV7-8 | many | CASSGGSYAYEQYF | TGTGCCAGCAGCGGAGGCAGTTATGCCTACGAGCAGTACTTC
NA | TRBJ2-2 | TRBV27 | NA | CASSLKSTGELFF | TGTGCCAGCAGTTTAAAGAGTACCGGGGAGCTGTTTTTT
NA | TRBJ2-1 | TRBV12-3/TRBV12-4 | many | CASSLGSASEQFF | TGTGCCAGCAGTTTAGGGTCCGCGAGTGAGCAGTTCTTC
NA | TRBJ2-3 | TRBV13 | many | CASSSSPAALVDTQYF | TGTGCCAGCAGCTCGAGCCCAGCGGCCCTGGTAGATACGCAGTATTTT
TRBD1 | TRBJ2-3 | TRBV7-9 | many | CASSFTGGAGDTQYF | TGTGCCAGCAGCTTTACAGGGGGCGCGGGAGATACGCAGTATTTT